The source of this T cell receptor (beta chain) is a study of blood T cell repertoires in COVID-19. Study in general: Samples taken during acute and convalescent COVID-19 were collected in the United States, Italy and Spain. PBMCs, B-cell-depleted T cells, or T cells provided the cDNA or gDNA that made up the material.

V gave up 1 base and J gave up 5 bases; unmatched junction bases: 0. This CDR3 comprises 13 residues. Per the original data handling: Reference gene primers were amplified, and this amplification served to estimate nucleated cell counts. Assay: immunoSEQ multiplex PCR; the TCRdb copy retains only in-frame clones and omits some. V and J calls and clone size are those listed in that table; D and trimming were worked out from the DNA. Altogether more than 75,000 clones are present, about 85% being singletons, with the ten largest covering roughly 15%. The receptor comes from a woman between 65 and 79 years old with acute or convalescent COVID-19. The chain has TRBV12-3 or TRBV12-4 and TRBJ2-5, with 8 nucleotides matching TRBD1. The source material was peripheral blood. As DNA, the CDR3 is TGTGCCAGCAGTTTAGACAGGGGGGAGACCCAGTACTTC. Translating it yields CASSLDRGETQYF.